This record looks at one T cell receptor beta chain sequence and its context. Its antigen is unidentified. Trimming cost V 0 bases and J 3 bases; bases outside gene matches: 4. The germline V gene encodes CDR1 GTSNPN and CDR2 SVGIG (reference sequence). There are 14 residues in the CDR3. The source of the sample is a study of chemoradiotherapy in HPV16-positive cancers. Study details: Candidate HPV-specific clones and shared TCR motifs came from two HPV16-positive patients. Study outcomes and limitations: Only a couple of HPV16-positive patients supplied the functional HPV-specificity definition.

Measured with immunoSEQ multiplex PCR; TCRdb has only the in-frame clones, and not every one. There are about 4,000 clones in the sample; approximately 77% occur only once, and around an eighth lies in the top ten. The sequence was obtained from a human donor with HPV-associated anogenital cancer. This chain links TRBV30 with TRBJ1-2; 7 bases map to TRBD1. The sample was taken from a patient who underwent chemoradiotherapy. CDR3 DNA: TGTGCCTGGAGTGTTCTGACAGGGTACTATGGCTACACCTTC. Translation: CAWSVLTGYYGYTF. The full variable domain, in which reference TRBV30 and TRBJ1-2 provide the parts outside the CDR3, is SQTIHQWPATLVQPVGSPLSLECTVEGTSNPNLYWYRQAAGRGLQLLFYSVGIGQISSEVPQNLSASRPQDRQFILSSKKLLLSDSGFYLCAWSVLTGYYGYTFGSGTRLTVV.